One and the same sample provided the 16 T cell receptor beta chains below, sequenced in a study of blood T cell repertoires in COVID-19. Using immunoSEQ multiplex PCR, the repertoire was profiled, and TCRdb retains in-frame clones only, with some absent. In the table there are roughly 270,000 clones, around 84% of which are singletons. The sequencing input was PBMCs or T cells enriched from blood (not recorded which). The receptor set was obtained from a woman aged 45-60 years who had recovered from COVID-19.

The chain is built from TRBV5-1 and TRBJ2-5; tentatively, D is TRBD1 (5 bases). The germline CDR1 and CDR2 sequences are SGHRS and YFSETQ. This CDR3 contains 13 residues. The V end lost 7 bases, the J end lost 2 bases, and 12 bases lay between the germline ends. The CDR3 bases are TGCGCCAGCGGGTATAAGGGGCAAGAGACCCAGTACTTC. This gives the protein CASGYKGQETQYF.

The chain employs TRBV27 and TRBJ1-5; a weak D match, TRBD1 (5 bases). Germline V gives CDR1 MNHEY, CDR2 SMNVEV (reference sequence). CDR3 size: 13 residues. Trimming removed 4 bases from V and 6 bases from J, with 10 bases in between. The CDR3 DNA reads TGTGCCAGCAGTTATGGGGGGGGTCAGCCCCAGCATTTT. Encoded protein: CASSYGGGQPQHF.

CDR3 sequence (DNA): TGCGCCAGCAGCCTGGGAGGGTTTGGGGAAGAGACCCAGTACTTC. Residues: CASSLGGFGEETQYF. V gene TRBV5-1 combines with J gene TRBJ2-5, with 7 nucleotides matching TRBD2. CDR1 is SGHRS, CDR2 YFSETQ, per germline. This CDR3 has 15 amino acids. V shed 4 bases and J 3 bases; nucleotides not matched to a gene: 9.

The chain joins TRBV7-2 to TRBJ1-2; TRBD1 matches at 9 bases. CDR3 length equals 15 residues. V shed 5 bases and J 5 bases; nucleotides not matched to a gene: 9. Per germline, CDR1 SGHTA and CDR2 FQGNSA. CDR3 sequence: CASSTHRGPRYGYTF. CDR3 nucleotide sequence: TGTGCCAGCAGCACCCACAGGGGGCCTAGGTATGGCTACACCTTC.

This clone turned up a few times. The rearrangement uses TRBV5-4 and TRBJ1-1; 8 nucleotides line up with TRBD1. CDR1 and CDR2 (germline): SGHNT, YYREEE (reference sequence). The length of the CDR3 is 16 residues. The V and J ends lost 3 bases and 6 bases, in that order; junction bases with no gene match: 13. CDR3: CASSSGQGLSRAEAFF. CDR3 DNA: TGTGCCAGCAGCTCAGGACAGGGTCTATCTCGCGCTGAAGCTTTCTTT.

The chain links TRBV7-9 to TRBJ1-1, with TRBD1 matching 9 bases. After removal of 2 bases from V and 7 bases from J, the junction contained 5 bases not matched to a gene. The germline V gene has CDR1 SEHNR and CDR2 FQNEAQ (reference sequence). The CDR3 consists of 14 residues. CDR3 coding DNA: TGTGCCAGCAGCTTAACAGGGGGCACGAATGAAGCTTTCTTT. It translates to CASSLTGGTNEAFF.

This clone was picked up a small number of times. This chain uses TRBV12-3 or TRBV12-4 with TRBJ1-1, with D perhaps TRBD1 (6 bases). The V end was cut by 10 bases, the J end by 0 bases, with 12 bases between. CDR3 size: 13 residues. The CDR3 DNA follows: TGTGCCACCTATGGACAGTTGAACACTGAAGCTTTCTTT. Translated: CATYGQLNTEAFF.

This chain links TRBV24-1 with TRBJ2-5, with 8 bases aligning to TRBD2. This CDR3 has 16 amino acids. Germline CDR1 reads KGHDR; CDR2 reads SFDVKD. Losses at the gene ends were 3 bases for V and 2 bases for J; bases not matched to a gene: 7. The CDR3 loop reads CATSDPKSGGQETQYF. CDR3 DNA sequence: TGTGCCACCAGTGATCCCAAGAGCGGGGGACAAGAGACCCAGTACTTC.

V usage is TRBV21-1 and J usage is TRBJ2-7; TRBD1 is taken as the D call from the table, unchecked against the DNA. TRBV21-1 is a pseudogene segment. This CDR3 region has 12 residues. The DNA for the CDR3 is TGTGCCAGCAGCTCAACCAGGGCCGAGCAGTACTTC. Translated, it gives CASSSTRAEQYF.

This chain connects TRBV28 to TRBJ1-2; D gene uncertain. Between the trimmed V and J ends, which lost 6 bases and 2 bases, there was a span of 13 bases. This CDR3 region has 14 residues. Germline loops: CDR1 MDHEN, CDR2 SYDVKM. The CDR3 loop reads CASRKTGRNYGYTF. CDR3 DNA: TGTGCCAGCAGGAAGACGGGTAGAAACTATGGCTACACCTTC.

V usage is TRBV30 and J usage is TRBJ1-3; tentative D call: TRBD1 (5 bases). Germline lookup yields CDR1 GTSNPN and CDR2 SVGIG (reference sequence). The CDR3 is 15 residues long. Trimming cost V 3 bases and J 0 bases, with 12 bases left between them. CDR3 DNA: TGTGCCTGGAGCGCCGGGACTCGCTCTGGAAACACCATATATTTT. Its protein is CAWSAGTRSGNTIYF.

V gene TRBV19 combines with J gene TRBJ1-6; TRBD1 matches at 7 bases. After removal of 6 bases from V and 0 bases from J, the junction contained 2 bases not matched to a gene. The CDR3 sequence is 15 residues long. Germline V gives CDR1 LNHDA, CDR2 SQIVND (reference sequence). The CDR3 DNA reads TGTGCCAGTAGGGACAGGAGCTCCTATAATTCACCCCTCCACTTT. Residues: CASRDRSSYNSPLHF.

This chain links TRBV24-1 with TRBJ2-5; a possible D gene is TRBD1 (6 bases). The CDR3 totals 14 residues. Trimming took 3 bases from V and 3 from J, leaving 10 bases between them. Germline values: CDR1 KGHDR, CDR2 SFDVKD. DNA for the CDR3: TGTGCCACCAGTGATAGCTGGACAGAAGAGACCCAGTACTTC. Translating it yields CATSDSWTEETQYF.

Written as DNA, the CDR3 is TGTGCCTGGAAGCAGGGGGCCAATCAGCCCCAGCATTTT. This codes for CAWKQGANQPQHF. This rearrangement joins TRBV30 to TRBJ1-5; 8 nucleotides match TRBD1. V dropped 4 bases and J dropped 3; count of bases not matched to a gene: 2. Germline values: CDR1 GTSNPN, CDR2 SVGIG (reference sequence). There are 13 residues in the CDR3.

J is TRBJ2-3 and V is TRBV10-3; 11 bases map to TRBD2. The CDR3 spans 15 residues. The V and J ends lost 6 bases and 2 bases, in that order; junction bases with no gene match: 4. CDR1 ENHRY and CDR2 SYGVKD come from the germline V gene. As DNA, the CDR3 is TGTGCCATCAGCAAACTAGCGGGGGACACAGATACGCAGTATTTT. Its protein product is CAISKLAGDTDTQYF.

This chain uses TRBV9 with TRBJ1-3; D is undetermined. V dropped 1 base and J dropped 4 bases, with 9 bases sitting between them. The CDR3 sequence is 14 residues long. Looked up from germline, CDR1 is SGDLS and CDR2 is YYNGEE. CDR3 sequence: CASSVLPSGNTIYF. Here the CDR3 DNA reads TGTGCCAGCAGCGTACTTCCTAGCGGAAACACCATATATTTT.